The rows below give T cell receptor beta chains drawn from one sample of a study of T cell responses to AZD1222 COVID-19 vaccine. The assay was immunoSEQ multiplex PCR, and TCRdb's table has in-frame clones only and misses some. The profile shows approximately 150,000 clones, around 90% of them singletons. The sequencing used peripheral blood, collected 28 days after the second dose of the MenACWY control vaccine. The origin of the receptors is an adult who received the MenACWY meningococcal vaccine as a control. Each CDR3 is given with its conserved first and last residue. A D gene is named only where the DNA matches it firmly. The listing skips clone size in some rows; elsewhere it reads once, few, many or a size class.

j_gene | v_gene | len | d_gene | abundance | CDR3aa | CDR3nt
TRBJ1-2 | TRBV28 | 14 | NA | NA | CASIFRGAGVGYTF | TGTGCCAGCATTTTTAGGGGGGCGGGGGTGGGCTACACCTTC
TRBJ1-2 | TRBV30 | 16 | TRBD1 | NA | CAWMRDRASTGYGYTF | TGTGCCTGGATGAGGGACAGGGCGTCTACTGGCTATGGCTACACCTTC
TRBJ1-5 | TRBV19 | 13 | NA | NA | CASSRTLSQPQHF | TGTGCCAGTAGTAGGACCCTGAGTCAGCCCCAGCATTTT
TRBJ1-3 | TRBV18 | 15 | NA | NA | CASSPGTNSGNTIYF | TGTGCCAGCTCACCCGGGACGAACTCTGGAAACACCATATATTTT
TRBJ2-2 | TRBV5-6 | 15 | TRBD2 | NA | CASSFDGGVTGELFF | TGTGCCAGCAGCTTCGACGGGGGGGTCACCGGGGAGCTGTTTTTT
TRBJ1-3 | TRBV5-4 | 16 | TRBD1 | NA | CASSYPGQQSGNTIYF | TGTGCCAGCAGCTACCCGGGACAGCAGTCTGGAAACACCATATATTTT
TRBJ1-1 | TRBV28 | 16 | NA | NA | CASSFVTRTMNTEAFF | TGTGCCAGCAGTTTCGTCACAAGAACCATGAACACTGAAGCTTTCTTT
TRBJ1-4 | TRBV19 | 15 | NA | NA | CASKDTGPTNEKLFF | TGTGCCAGTAAGGACACAGGGCCAACTAATGAAAAACTGTTTTTT
TRBJ2-7 | TRBV20-1 | 10 | NA | NA | CSARDYEQYF | TGCAGTGCTAGGGACTACGAGCAGTACTTC
TRBJ2-1 | TRBV7-8 | 14 | NA | NA | CASSLVAGLNEQFF | TGTGCCAGCAGCTTAGTTGCCGGGTTAAATGAGCAGTTCTTC
TRBJ1-1 | TRBV12-3/TRBV12-4 | 13 | NA | NA | CASSLKAYTEAFF | TGTGCCAGCAGTTTGAAAGCGTACACTGAAGCTTTCTTT
TRBJ1-3 | TRBV7-6 | 15 | NA | few | CASSHSEVFRNTIYF | TGTGCCAGCAGCCATAGCGAGGTTTTTAGAAACACCATATATTTT
TRBJ2-1 | TRBV19 | 11 | NA | NA | CASSVTNEQFF | TGTGCCAGTAGTGTTACCAATGAGCAGTTCTTC
TRBJ1-6 | TRBV19 | 16 | NA | NA | CASSIAGSSYNSPLHF | TGTGCCAGTAGTATAGCTGGGAGCTCCTATAATTCACCCCTCCACTTT
TRBJ2-6 | TRBV11-3 | 13 | NA | NA | CASSLNGANVLTF | TGTGCCAGCAGCCTTAATGGGGCCAACGTCCTGACTTTC
TRBJ2-2 | TRBV5-1 | 14 | NA | once | CASSNRLATGELFF | TGCGCCAGCAGTAACCGTTTGGCGACCGGGGAGCTGTTTTTT
TRBJ1-1 | TRBV7-9 | 13 | NA | once | CASSRTGNTEAFF | TGTGCCAGCAGCCGTACAGGGAACACTGAAGCTTTCTTT
TRBJ2-3 | TRBV5-1 | 13 | NA | few | CASSPQTPGTQYF | TGCGCCAGCAGCCCCCAGACCCCGGGTACGCAGTATTTT
TRBJ1-2 | TRBV29-1 | 13 | NA | NA | CSVAWGFNHGYTF | TGCAGCGTCGCCTGGGGGTTCAATCACGGCTACACCTTC
TRBJ1-1 | TRBV9 | 12 | TRBD1 | NA | CASGTGGLEAFF | TGTGCCAGCGGGACAGGGGGCCTTGAAGCTTTCTTT
TRBJ1-2 | TRBV29-1 | 15 | NA | NA | CSVQTRGGLSYGYTF | TGCAGCGTCCAAACTCGGGGAGGGCTTAGCTATGGCTACACCTTC
TRBJ2-2 | TRBV2 | 15 | TRBD2 | NA | CASNVGLARTGELFF | TGTGCCAGCAATGTAGGACTAGCGAGGACCGGGGAGCTGTTTTTT
TRBJ1-2 | TRBV11-2 | 14 | NA | NA | CASSLGGGGYGYTF | TGTGCCAGCAGCTTAGGAGGGGGGGGCTATGGCTACACCTTC
TRBJ1-2 | TRBV9 | 16 | NA | NA | CASSLGTGGQTYGYTF | TGTGCCAGCAGCCTAGGTACGGGGGGCCAGACCTATGGCTACACCTTC
TRBJ1-4 | TRBV7-9 | 16 | NA | NA | CASSAEQGATNEKLFF | TGTGCCAGCAGCGCAGAACAGGGTGCAACTAATGAAAAACTGTTTTTT
TRBJ1-4 | TRBV28 | 17 | NA | NA | CASSLRLYRALHEKLFF | TGTGCCAGCAGTTTAAGGCTCTACAGGGCATTACATGAAAAACTGTTTTTT
TRBJ1-3 | TRBV19 | 12 | NA | once | CASSRGGNTIYF | TGTGCCAGTAGCAGGGGTGGAAACACCATATATTTT
TRBJ1-1 | TRBV18 | 13 | NA | few | CASSPQIGTEAFF | TGTGCCAGCTCACCCCAGATTGGGACTGAAGCTTTCTTT
TRBJ1-2 | TRBV30 | 13 | NA | NA | CAWSIRQGIGYTF | TGTGCCTGGAGTATCCGGCAGGGTATAGGCTACACCTTC
TRBJ1-3 | TRBV7-8 | 13 | NA | once | CASSLSSGNTIYF | TGTGCCAGCAGCTTGAGCTCTGGAAACACCATATATTTT
TRBJ1-2 | TRBV3-1/TRBV3-2 | 14 | NA | few | CASSQIRDGYGYTF | TGTGCCAGCAGCCAGATCAGGGATGGCTATGGCTACACCTTC
TRBJ2-1 | TRBV7-9 | 14 | TRBD2 | NA | CASSPGLALDEQFF | TGTGCCAGCAGCCCGGGACTAGCGTTGGATGAGCAGTTCTTC
TRBJ2-5 | TRBV7-2 | 15 | NA | NA | CASSFWGNGQETQYF | TGTGCCAGCAGCTTCTGGGGAAATGGCCAAGAGACCCAGTACTTC
TRBJ2-7 | TRBV6-6 | 15 | NA | NA | CASSPFDQSSYEQYF | TGTGCCAGCAGTCCATTCGATCAGAGCTCCTACGAGCAGTACTTC
TRBJ1-1 | TRBV6-4 | 13 | NA | NA | CASSVEPNTEAFF | TGTGCCAGCAGTGTTGAGCCGAACACTGAAGCTTTCTTT
TRBJ2-1 | TRBV7-3 | 17 | NA | NA | CASSLGRRKGPYNEQFF | TGTGCCAGCAGCTTAGGGAGAAGAAAGGGGCCCTACAATGAGCAGTTCTTC
TRBJ1-6 | TRBV18 | 12 | NA | few | CASSPDNSPLHF | TGTGCCAGCTCACCGGATAATTCACCCCTCCACTTT
TRBJ2-1 | TRBV6-2/TRBV6-3 | 16 | TRBD2 | NA | CASSPLSGGLYNEQFF | TGTGCCAGCAGCCCCCTTAGCGGGGGATTGTACAATGAGCAGTTCTTC
TRBJ2-7 | TRBV6-6 | 17 | TRBD2 | NA | CASSPRTSGINSYEQYF | TGTGCCAGCAGTCCCCGGACTAGCGGGATTAACTCCTACGAGCAGTACTTC
TRBJ1-5 | TRBV5-5 | 16 | NA | NA | CASSLEVGLSNQPQHF | TGTGCCAGCAGCTTGGAGGTCGGCCTTAGCAATCAGCCCCAGCATTTT
TRBJ2-2 | TRBV9 | 16 | NA | NA | CASSVGGGVNTGELFF | TGTGCCAGCAGCGTAGGTGGCGGGGTTAACACCGGGGAGCTGTTTTTT
TRBJ2-3 | TRBV20-1 | 11 | NA | few | CSARGGDTQYF | TGCAGTGCTAGAGGTGGGGATACGCAGTATTTT
TRBJ1-6 | TRBV30 | 14 | NA | NA | CAWSTGRPKIPLHF | TGTGCCTGGAGTACGGGGAGGCCCAAAATACCCCTCCACTTT
TRBJ2-7 | TRBV29-1 | 13 | NA | NA | CSVGGGGWYEQYF | TGCAGCGTTGGCGGCGGCGGTTGGTACGAGCAGTACTTC
TRBJ2-5 | TRBV20-1 | 10 | NA | few | CSAKKETQYF | TGCAGTGCAAAAAAAGAGACCCAGTACTTC
TRBJ1-4 | TRBV25-1 | 15 | NA | NA | CASSGRMGSDEKLFF | TGTGCCAGCAGTGGCCGGATGGGGAGCGATGAAAAACTGTTTTTT
TRBJ1-2 | TRBV18 | 17 | TRBD1 | NA | CASSPQGAPVATHGYTF | TGTGCCAGCTCACCACAGGGGGCGCCAGTGGCGACTCATGGCTACACCTTC
TRBJ2-1 | TRBV29-1 | 14 | NA | NA | CSVGRGLTPNEQFF | TGCAGCGTTGGGAGGGGGTTAACCCCTAATGAGCAGTTCTTC
TRBJ1-6 | TRBV18 | 15 | NA | NA | CASSLGTGYNSPLHF | TGTGCCAGCTCCCTCGGGACGGGATATAATTCACCCCTCCACTTT
TRBJ2-1 | TRBV29-1 | 12 | TRBD2 | NA | CSVTGLGNEQFF | TGCAGCGTCACTGGACTAGGCAATGAGCAGTTCTTC
TRBJ1-2 | TRBV7-9 | 14 | NA | NA | CASGYFRGGYGYTF | TGTGCCAGCGGTTATTTCAGGGGCGGCTATGGCTACACCTTC
TRBJ2-5 | TRBV11-3 | 14 | NA | NA | CASSHGQGNRTQYF | TGTGCCAGCAGCCATGGTCAGGGGAATAGGACCCAGTACTTC
TRBJ1-1 | TRBV7-2 | 15 | NA | NA | CASSLMGAPGTEAFF | TGTGCCAGCAGCTTAATGGGGGCTCCCGGGACTGAAGCTTTCTTT
TRBJ1-1 | TRBV28 | 15 | TRBD1 | few | CASSGQGLLGTEAFF | TGTGCCAGCAGCGGACAGGGACTGTTGGGGACTGAAGCTTTCTTT
TRBJ1-2 | TRBV5-1 | 15 | NA | NA | CASSYTGGGDGGYTF | TGCGCCAGCAGCTACACTGGTGGGGGCGATGGTGGCTACACCTTC
TRBJ2-7 | TRBV13 | 15 | TRBD2 | NA | CASSPRTSGEDEQYF | TGTGCCAGCAGCCCCCGGACTAGCGGGGAAGACGAGCAGTACTTC